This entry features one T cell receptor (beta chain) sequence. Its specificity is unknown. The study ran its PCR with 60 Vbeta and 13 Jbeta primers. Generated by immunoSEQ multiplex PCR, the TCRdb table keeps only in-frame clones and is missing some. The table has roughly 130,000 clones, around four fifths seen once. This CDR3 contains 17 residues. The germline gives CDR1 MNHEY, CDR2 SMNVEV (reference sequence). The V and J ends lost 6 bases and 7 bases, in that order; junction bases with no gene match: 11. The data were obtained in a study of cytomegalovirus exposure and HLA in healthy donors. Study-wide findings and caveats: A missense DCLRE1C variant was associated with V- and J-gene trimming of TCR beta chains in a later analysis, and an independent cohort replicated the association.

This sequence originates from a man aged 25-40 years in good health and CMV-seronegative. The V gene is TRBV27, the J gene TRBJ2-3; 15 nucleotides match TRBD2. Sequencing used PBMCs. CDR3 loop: CASRSWTSGRARNTQYF. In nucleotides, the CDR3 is TGTGCCAGCAGATCCTGGACTAGCGGGAGGGCCCGAAATACGCAGTATTTT.